The rows below give T cell receptor beta chains drawn from one sample of a study of T cells in Graves' hyperthyroidism and ophthalmopathy. Each CDR3 protein gets one entry after TCRdb re-called the multiplex PCR reads with MiXCR. This table holds around 400,000 distinct CDR3 sequences, around 16% found once. Sequences were obtained from blood. The source of these receptors is a woman younger than 30 with Graves' hyperthyroidism that later progressed to Graves' ophthalmopathy. Each CDR3 is given with its conserved first and last residue. The D gene is left open where the match is weak. Rows may omit the clone size; those that give it use once, few, many or a size class.

V,D,J,size,CDR3,DNA
TRBV3-1,TRBD1,TRBJ1-2,many,CASSQNRGRNGYTF,TGTGCCAGCAGCCAAAACAGGGGGCGTAATGGCTACACCTTC
TRBV18,TRBD1,TRBJ2-7,many,CASSPPGQLSYEQYF,TGTGCCAGCTCACCGCCGGGACAGCTCTCCTACGAGCAGTACTTC
TRBV7-2,NA,TRBJ1-1,many,CASSRGLWDTEAFF,TGTGCCAGCAGCAGAGGGTTATGGGACACTGAAGCTTTCTTT
TRBV28,TRBD1,TRBJ1-4,many,CASSFGDRRVEKLFF,TGTGCCAGCAGTTTTGGGGACAGGAGAGTTGAAAAACTGTTTTTT
TRBV28,NA,TRBJ2-7,many,CASSLNWLRGSSYEQYF,TGTGCCAGCAGTTTGAACTGGTTGAGAGGGAGCTCCTACGAGCAGTACTTC
TRBV6-5,NA,TRBJ2-3,many,CASSYSMQGDSTDTQYF,TGTGCCAGCAGTTACTCTATGCAGGGCGATTCGACAGATACGCAGTATTTT
TRBV19,NA,TRBJ1-5,few,CASSNVGRKGPQHF,TGTGCCAGTAGTAACGTCGGCAGAAAGGGTCCCCAGCATTTT
TRBV18,NA,TRBJ1-4,many,CASSPQSTNEKLFF,TGTGCCAGCTCACCCCAATCAACTAATGAAAAACTGTTTTTT
TRBV5-4,TRBD2,TRBJ2-7,NA,CASSESGSDLRSSYEQYF,TGTGCCAGCAGCGAAAGCGGGAGTGACCTTAGGAGCTCCTACGAGCAGTACTTC
TRBV7-9,NA,TRBJ2-5,many,CASSSFPRPSGNQETQYF,TGTGCCAGCAGCTCATTCCCGCGGCCCTCGGGGAACCAAGAGACCCAGTACTTC
TRBV3-1,NA,TRBJ2-1,many,CASSQIERVPANEQFF,TGTGCCAGCAGCCAGATTGAGCGGGTCCCCGCCAATGAGCAGTTCTTC
TRBV7-9,TRBD1,TRBJ1-5,many,CASSASTGLQPQHF,TGTGCCAGCTCCGCTTCGACAGGGCTTCAGCCCCAGCATTTT